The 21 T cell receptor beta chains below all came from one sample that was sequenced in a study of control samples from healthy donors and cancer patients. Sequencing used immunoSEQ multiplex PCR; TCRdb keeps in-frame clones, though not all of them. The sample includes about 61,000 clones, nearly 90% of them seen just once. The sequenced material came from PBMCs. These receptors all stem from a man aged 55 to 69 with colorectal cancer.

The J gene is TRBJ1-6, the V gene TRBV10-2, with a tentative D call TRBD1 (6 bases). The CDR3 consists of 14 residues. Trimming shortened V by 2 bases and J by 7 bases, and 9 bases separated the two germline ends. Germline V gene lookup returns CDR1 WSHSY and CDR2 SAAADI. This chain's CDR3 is CASSENGGNSPLHF. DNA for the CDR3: TGCGCCAGCAGTGAGAATGGGGGCAATTCACCCCTCCACTTT.

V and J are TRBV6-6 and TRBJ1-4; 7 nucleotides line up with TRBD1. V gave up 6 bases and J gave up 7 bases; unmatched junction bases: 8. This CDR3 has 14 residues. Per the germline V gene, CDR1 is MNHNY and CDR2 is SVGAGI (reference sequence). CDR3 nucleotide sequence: TGTGCCAGCAGAGACAGGGCTCGAGGTGAAAAACTGTTTTTT. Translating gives CASRDRARGEKLFF.

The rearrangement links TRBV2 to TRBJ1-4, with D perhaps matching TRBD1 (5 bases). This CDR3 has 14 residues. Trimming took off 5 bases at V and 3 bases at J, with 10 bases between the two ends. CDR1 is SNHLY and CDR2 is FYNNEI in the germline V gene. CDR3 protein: CASSPGTSNEKLFF. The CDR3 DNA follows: TGTGCCAGCAGTCCCGGGACCTCTAATGAAAAACTGTTTTTT.

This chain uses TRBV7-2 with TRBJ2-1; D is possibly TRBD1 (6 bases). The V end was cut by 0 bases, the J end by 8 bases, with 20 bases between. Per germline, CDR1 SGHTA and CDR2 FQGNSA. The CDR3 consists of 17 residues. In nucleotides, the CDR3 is TGTGCCAGCAGCTTAGCGCTCCTAGACAGGATTGCCTATGAGCAGTTCTTC. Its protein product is CASSLALLDRIAYEQFF.

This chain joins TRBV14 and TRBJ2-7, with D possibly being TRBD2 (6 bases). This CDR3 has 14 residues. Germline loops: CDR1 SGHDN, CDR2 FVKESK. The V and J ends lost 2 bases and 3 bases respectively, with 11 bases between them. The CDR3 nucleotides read TGTGCCAGCAGCCAACAACTGGGAGGCTACGAGCAGTACTTC. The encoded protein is CASSQQLGGYEQYF.

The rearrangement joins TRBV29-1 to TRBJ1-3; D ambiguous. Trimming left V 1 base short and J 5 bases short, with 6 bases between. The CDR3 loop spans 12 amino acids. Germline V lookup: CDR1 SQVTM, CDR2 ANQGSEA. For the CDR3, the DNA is TGCAGCGTTGAAGGAACTCGAAACACCATATATTTT. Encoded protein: CSVEGTRNTIYF.

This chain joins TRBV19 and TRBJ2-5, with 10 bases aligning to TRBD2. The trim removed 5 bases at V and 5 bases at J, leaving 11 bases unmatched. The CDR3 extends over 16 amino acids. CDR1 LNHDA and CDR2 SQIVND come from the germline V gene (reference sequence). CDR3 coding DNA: TGTGCCAGTAGTTCCTCTAGCGGGGGAGTCCTTGAGACCCAGTACTTC. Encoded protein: CASSSSSGGVLETQYF.

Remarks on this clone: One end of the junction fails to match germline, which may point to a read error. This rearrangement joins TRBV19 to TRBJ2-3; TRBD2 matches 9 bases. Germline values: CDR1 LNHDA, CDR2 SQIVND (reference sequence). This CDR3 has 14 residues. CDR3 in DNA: TGTGCCAGTAGTACCGGGACTAGCAGAGATACGCAGTATTTT. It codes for CASSTGTSRDTQYF. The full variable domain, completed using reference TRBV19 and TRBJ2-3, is DGGITQSPKYLFRKEGQNVTLSCEQNLNHDAMYWYRQDPGQGLRLIYYSQIVNDFQKGDIAEGYSVSREKKESFPLTVTSAQKNPTAFYLCASSTGTSRDTQYFGPGTRLTVL.

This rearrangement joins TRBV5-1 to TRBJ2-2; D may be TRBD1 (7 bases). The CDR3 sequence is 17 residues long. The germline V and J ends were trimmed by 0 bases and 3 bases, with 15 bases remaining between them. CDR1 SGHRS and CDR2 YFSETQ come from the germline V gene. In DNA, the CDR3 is TGCGCCAGCAGCTTGGCTGCAGGGGGAGGATACACCGGGGAGCTGTTTTTT. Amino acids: CASSLAAGGGYTGELFF.

The DNA for the CDR3 is TGCGCCAGCAGCTTTGACAGGGGGCCGAGCACTGAAGCTTTCTTT. Its translation: CASSFDRGPSTEAFF. V gene TRBV5-1 combines with J gene TRBJ1-1; 10 nucleotides match TRBD1. CDR3 size: 15 residues. CDR1 and CDR2 from the germline V gene are SGHRS and YFSETQ. V lost 2 bases to trimming and J lost 4 bases; unmatched junction nucleotides: 5.

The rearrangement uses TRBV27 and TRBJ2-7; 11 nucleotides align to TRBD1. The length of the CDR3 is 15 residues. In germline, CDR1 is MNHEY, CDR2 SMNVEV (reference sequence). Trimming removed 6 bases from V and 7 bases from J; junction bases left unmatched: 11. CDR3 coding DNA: TGTGCCAGCAGAAACCCCGGACAGGGGGCGAGAGAGCAGTACTTC. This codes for CASRNPGQGAREQYF.

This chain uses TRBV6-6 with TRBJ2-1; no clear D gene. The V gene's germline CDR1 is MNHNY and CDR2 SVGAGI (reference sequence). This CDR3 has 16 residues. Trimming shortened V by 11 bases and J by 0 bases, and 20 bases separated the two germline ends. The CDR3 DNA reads TGTGCCGGTAAGCACAAGAGTGTTCGCTCCTACAATGAGCAGTTCTTC. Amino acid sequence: CAGKHKSVRSYNEQFF.

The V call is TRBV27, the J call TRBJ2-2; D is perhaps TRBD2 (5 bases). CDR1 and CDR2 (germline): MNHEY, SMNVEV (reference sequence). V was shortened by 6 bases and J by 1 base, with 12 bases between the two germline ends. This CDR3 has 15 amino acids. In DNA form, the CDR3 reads TGTGCCAGCAGGGTGAGGGCTCAGAACACCGGGGAGCTGTTTTTT. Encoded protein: CASRVRAQNTGELFF.

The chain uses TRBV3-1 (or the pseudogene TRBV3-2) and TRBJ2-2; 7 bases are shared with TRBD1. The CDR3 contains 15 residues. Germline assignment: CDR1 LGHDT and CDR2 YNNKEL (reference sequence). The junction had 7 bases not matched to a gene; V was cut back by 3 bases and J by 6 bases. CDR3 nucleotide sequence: TGTGCCAGCAGCCAGGATCATACAGGGGCCGGGGAGCTGTTTTTT. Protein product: CASSQDHTGAGELFF.

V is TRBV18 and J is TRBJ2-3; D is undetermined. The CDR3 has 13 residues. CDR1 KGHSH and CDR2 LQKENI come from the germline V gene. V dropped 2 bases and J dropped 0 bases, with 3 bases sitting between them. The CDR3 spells CASSPASTDTQYF. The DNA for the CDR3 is TGTGCCAGCTCACCAGCTAGCACAGATACGCAGTATTTT.

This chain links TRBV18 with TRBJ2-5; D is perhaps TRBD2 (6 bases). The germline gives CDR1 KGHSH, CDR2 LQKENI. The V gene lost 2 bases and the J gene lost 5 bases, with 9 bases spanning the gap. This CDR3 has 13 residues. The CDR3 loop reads CASSPGLAETQYF. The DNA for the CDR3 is TGTGCCAGCTCACCAGGCCTAGCGGAGACCCAGTACTTC. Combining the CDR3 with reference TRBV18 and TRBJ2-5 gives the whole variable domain NAGVMQNPRHLVRRRGQEARLRCSPMKGHSHVYWYRQLPEEGLKFMVYLQKENIIDESGMPKERFSAEFPKEGPSILRIQQVVRGDSAAYFCASSPGLAETQYFGPGTRLLVL.

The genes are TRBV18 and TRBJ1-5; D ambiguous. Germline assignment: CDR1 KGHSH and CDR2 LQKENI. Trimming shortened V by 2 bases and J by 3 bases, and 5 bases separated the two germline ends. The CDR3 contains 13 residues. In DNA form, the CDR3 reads TGTGCCAGCTCACCAGCCCACAATCAGCCCCAGCATTTT. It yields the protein CASSPAHNQPQHF.

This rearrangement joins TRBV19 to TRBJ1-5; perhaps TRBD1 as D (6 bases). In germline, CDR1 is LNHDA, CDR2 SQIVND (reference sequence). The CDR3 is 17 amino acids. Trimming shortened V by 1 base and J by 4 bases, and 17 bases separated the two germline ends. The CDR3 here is CASSIGQVGFENQPQHF. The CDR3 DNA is TGTGCCAGTAGTATAGGACAGGTCGGTTTTGAGAATCAGCCCCAGCATTTT.

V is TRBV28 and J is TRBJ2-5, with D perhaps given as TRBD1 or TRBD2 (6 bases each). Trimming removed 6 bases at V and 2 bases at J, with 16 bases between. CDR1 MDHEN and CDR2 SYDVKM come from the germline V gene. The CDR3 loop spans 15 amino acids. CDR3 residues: CASRSRGDWQETQYF. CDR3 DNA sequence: TGTGCCAGCAGAAGTAGGGGGGACTGGCAAGAGACCCAGTACTTC.

CDR3 loop: CATSRGGAQRNQPQHF. CDR3 in DNA: TGTGCCACCAGCAGAGGGGGCGCACAGCGCAATCAGCCCCAGCATTTT. J is TRBJ1-5 and V is TRBV15; D is possibly TRBD1 (5 bases). With 1 base removed from V and 2 bases from J, the gap between germline ends came to 12 bases. The CDR3 is made up of 16 amino acids. Germline loops: CDR1 LNHNV, CDR2 YYDKDF (reference sequence).

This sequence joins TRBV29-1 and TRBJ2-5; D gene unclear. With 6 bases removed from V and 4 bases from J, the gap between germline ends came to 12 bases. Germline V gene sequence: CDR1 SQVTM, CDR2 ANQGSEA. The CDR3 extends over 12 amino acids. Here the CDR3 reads CSVVLGGETQYF. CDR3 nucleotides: TGCAGCGTGGTTTTAGGCGGAGAGACCCAGTACTTC.